The clone carrying this T cell receptor beta chain came up many times. The target antigen is unknown. The data derive from a study of T-cell reconstitution after alpha-beta-depleted transplantation in children. This sample's TCRbeta library carried unique molecular identifier barcodes. TCRdb passed the PCR reads through MiXCR, listing each CDR3 protein once. The sample lists 400,000 to 550,000 distinct CDR3 sequences; under 12% were seen once. The CDR3 has 18 amino acids. CDR1 SEHNR and CDR2 FQNEAQ come from the germline V gene (reference sequence). V shed 5 bases and J 3 bases; nucleotides not matched to a gene: 18. Study-wide points: Surviving recipient T cells and thymic progenitors accounted for the high day-60 TCRbeta diversity observed in some patients. There were reportedly several hundred expanded graft clones from which alpha-beta T cells came about two months after transplant. At the one-year point after transplant, T-cell counts and TCRbeta diversity were found to come mostly from T cells that had been newly produced.

The sequencing here drew on PBMCs, taken before TCRalphabeta/CD19-depleted stem cell transplant. The TCR was taken from a child aged 2 to 9 with inherited bone marrow failure, due to receive a stem cell transplant. The V and J genes are TRBV7-9 and TRBJ2-7; the match to TRBD2 covers 8 bases. The CDR3 DNA sequence: TGTGCCAGCAGCCCAGATCCCGGACTAGCAGTCGTCTTCTACGAGCAGTACTTC. This gives the protein CASSPDPGLAVVFYEQYF.